This T cell receptor beta chain emerged from a study of identical twins. No donor was unhealthy or non-Caucasian. TCRdb analysed the 5' RACE reads with MiXCR anew, one entry per CDR3 protein. This table has about 530,000 distinct CDR3 sequences, approximately 20% appearing once. Germline loops: CDR1 SGHRS, CDR2 YFSETQ. This CDR3 has 17 residues. Germline trimming cut 0 bases from V and 1 base from J; bases unmatched to any gene: 6. There are a few counts of this clonotype. A further study also used this sample, focusing on yellow fever vaccine responses in identical twins. That report notes: Reportedly, twins showed a vaccine T cell response that looked partly convergent and partly personalized.

The sample was CD4+ T cells sorted from blood. This TCR was sampled from a woman younger than 30 in good health. The rearrangement uses TRBV5-1 and TRBJ2-5; 10 bases match TRBD2. In DNA, the CDR3 is TGCGCCAGCAGCTTGGCCGGGGGGACTAGCGCCCAAGAGACCCAGTACTTC. Protein product: CASSLAGGTSAQETQYF.